Below are 15 T cell receptor beta chains sequenced from a single sample in a study of early T cells in non-severe SARS-CoV-2 infection. Each CDR3 protein is one row after TCRdb ran MiXCR on the 5' RACE reads. The sample contains over 50,000 distinct CDR3 sequences, roughly 12% of which appear only once. Sequences were obtained from whole blood. The receptors derive from an adult who was a healthcare worker with PCR-confirmed SARS-CoV-2 infection or an uninfected control (not recorded which).

The chain employs TRBV5-4 and TRBJ2-7; 11 bases map to TRBD2. The CDR3 has 15 residues. Looked up from germline, CDR1 is SGHNT and CDR2 is YYREEE (reference sequence). The V and J ends lost 4 bases and 2 bases, in that order; junction bases with no gene match: 5. CDR3 nucleotides: TGTGCCAGCAGCCCGACTAGCGGGAAAACCTACGAGCAGTACTTC. This encodes CASSPTSGKTYEQYF.

This clonotype was counted at least ten times. The V and J genes are TRBV3-1 and TRBJ2-7; D is possibly TRBD1 or TRBD2 (5 bases each). Germline V gene sequence: CDR1 LGHDT, CDR2 YNNKEL (reference sequence). CDR3 length: 17 residues. Deletions cut 1 base from V and 4 bases from J, with 20 bases between. The CDR3 bases are TGTGCCAGCAGCCAAGTCCTTGGTCAGGGACCCCGTTACGAGCAGTACTTC. It translates to CASSQVLGQGPRYEQYF.

This clonotype has more than one count but fewer than ten. An end of the junction does not agree with germline; a read error may underlie this. The genes are TRBV7-9 and TRBJ2-7; no reliable D call. CDR1 and CDR2 from the germline V gene are SEHNR and FQNEAQ (reference sequence). This CDR3 has 13 amino acids. The CDR3 nucleotides are TGTGTCAGCAGCTCGGAAACCTACTACGAGCAGTACTTC. Translated, it gives CVSSSETYYEQYF.

The V gene is TRBV29-1, the J gene TRBJ1-5; TRBD1 agrees at 7 bases. This CDR3 contains 12 residues. The germline gives CDR1 SQVTM, CDR2 ANQGSEA. V shed 5 bases and J 2 bases; nucleotides not matched to a gene: 0. In DNA form, the CDR3 reads TGCAGCGTTCAGGGGGGCAATCAGCCCCAGCATTTT. Translation gives CSVQGGNQPQHF.

The V call is TRBV6-5, the J call TRBJ2-5, with a weak D call TRBD2 (5 bases). The CDR3 has 16 amino acids. The V gene lost 0 bases and the J gene lost 4 bases, with 15 bases spanning the gap. Germline V gene lookup returns CDR1 MNHEY and CDR2 SVGAGI. The CDR3 reads CASSYSGISAGETQYF. CDR3 DNA: TGTGCCAGCAGTTACTCGGGAATCTCTGCGGGAGAGACCCAGTACTTC.

This clonotype was seen at least ten times. The chain employs TRBV15 and TRBJ1-1; 7 nucleotides line up with TRBD1. V lost 5 bases to trimming and J lost 6 bases; unmatched junction nucleotides: 9. CDR1 is LNHNV, CDR2 YYDKDF, per germline (reference sequence). CDR3 size: 14 residues. Here the CDR3 reads CATSPDRRRAEAFF. DNA of the CDR3: TGTGCCACCAGCCCGGACAGGAGGAGGGCTGAAGCTTTCTTT.

The CDR3 DNA follows: TGCAGCGTTGAGGCTGGGACCCCCTACGAGCAGTACTTC. As protein: CSVEAGTPYEQYF. The V gene is TRBV29-1, the J gene TRBJ2-7, with D perhaps TRBD1 or TRBD2 (5 bases each). The CDR3 is made up of 13 amino acids. V dropped 3 bases and J dropped 2 bases, with 11 bases sitting between them. Germline loops: CDR1 SQVTM, CDR2 ANQGSEA.

This clonotype has ten or more counts. The genes are TRBV2 and TRBJ1-6; a possible D gene is TRBD1 (6 bases). The CDR3 covers 14 residues. The germline V and J ends were trimmed by 7 bases and 5 bases, with 12 bases remaining between them. The V gene's germline CDR1 is SNHLY and CDR2 FYNNEI. CDR3 in amino acids: CASTRDNNNSPLHF. The CDR3 DNA reads TGTGCCAGCACCCGGGACAACAATAATTCACCCCTCCACTTT.

This clonotype was picked up a small number of times. The chain is built from TRBV27 and TRBJ1-1; TRBD1 is a possible D gene (5 bases). This CDR3 is built from 13 residues. Per the germline V gene, CDR1 is MNHEY and CDR2 is SMNVEV (reference sequence). The V and J ends lost 2 bases and 4 bases respectively, with 8 bases between them. CDR3 nucleotide sequence: TGTGCCAGCAGTTTAGGGAGGGGCACTGAAGCTTTCTTT. Residues: CASSLGRGTEAFF.

In its sample, this clonotype was seen many times. The rearrangement joins TRBV5-3 to TRBJ1-1, with a weak D call TRBD1 (5 bases). TRBV5-3 is annotated as an ORF whose role is uncertain. Trimming removed 6 bases from V and 5 bases from J, with 20 bases in between. This CDR3 has 15 amino acids. The CDR3, as DNA: TGTGCCAGAAAACCGGATGAAGGGGACGGAACTGAAGCTTTCTTT. This codes for CARKPDEGDGTEAFF.

The table lists this clonotype with many counts. The V gene is TRBV3-1, the J gene TRBJ1-2, with 7 bases matching TRBD1. CDR1 and CDR2 from the germline V gene are LGHDT and YNNKEL (reference sequence). The CDR3 covers 15 residues. The J segment lost 5 bases and the V segment lost 3 bases, leaving 9 bases of the junction unmatched. CDR3 DNA sequence: TGTGCCAGCAGCCAGGGACAGAGCTCTGGGTATGGCTACACCTTC. Its protein is CASSQGQSSGYGYTF.

This clonotype has a handful of counts. The chain has TRBV29-1 and TRBJ2-7; 7 bases agree with TRBD1. The V gene end was trimmed by 7 bases and the J gene end by 7 bases; junction bases not matched to a gene: 10. CDR3 length: 12 amino acids. Germline V lookup: CDR1 SQVTM, CDR2 ANQGSEA. CDR3 region: CSAEMTGREQYF. DNA for the CDR3: TGCAGCGCAGAAATGACAGGGCGAGAGCAGTACTTC.

This clonotype was recorded many times. The V gene is TRBV7-6, the J gene TRBJ2-1, with D perhaps matching TRBD1 (5 bases). This CDR3 spans 16 amino acids. CDR1 and CDR2 from the germline V gene are SGHVS and FNYEAQ. Trimming pared 2 bases from V and 5 bases from J, leaving 16 bases between. The CDR3 region is CASSLQGRKQNNEQFF. The CDR3 DNA is TGTGCCAGCAGCTTACAGGGCAGGAAACAGAACAATGAGCAGTTCTTC.

Ten or more counts support this clonotype. The gene calls are TRBV6-6 and TRBJ2-7, with D uncertain. The CDR3 runs 17 residues. The V gene's germline CDR1 is MNHNY and CDR2 SVGAGI (reference sequence). V was cut by 2 bases and J by 3 bases, with 20 bases left in between. The CDR3 bases are TGTGCCAGCAGTTACCTTGGCAGACACAACTCTGACTACGAGCAGTACTTC. This gives the protein CASSYLGRHNSDYEQYF.

This clonotype was observed a handful of times. The chain joins TRBV9 to TRBJ1-1; D gene uncertain. The CDR3 consists of 15 residues. V dropped 4 bases and J dropped 5 bases, with 18 bases sitting between them. Germline CDR1 is SGDLS and CDR2 is YYNGEE. The CDR3 DNA reads as TGTGCCAGCAGCCCCCGGCAAGGCCCCTCGACTGAAGCTTTCTTT. Residues: CASSPRQGPSTEAFF. The variable domain in full, with the rest retrieved from reference TRBV9 and TRBJ1-1, is DSGVTQTPKHLITATGQRVTLRCSPRSGDLSVYWYQQSLDQGLQFLIQYYNGEERAKGNILERFSAQQFPDLHSELNLSSLELGDSALYFCASSPRQGPSTEAFFGQGTRLTVV.